A single TCR beta chain is shown here with its context. Its cognate antigen is unknown. In chemo-refractory metastatic non-small-cell lung cancer, patients got ipilimumab CTLA-4 blockade together with focal radiation. The data were taken from a study of radiotherapy plus CTLA-4 blockade in lung cancer. Here immunoSEQ multiplex PCR was the method, and the copy in TCRdb shows in-frame clones only, minus some. The sample has approximately 30,000 clones, approximately 77% seen once. Germline values: CDR1 SGHRS, CDR2 YFSETQ. With V trimmed by 0 bases and J by 0 bases, 0 bases remained unmatched. The CDR3 sequence is 14 residues long. General study findings and limits: Reportedly, early blood T cell clone dynamics best predicted response, with interferon-beta. After treatment with radiotherapy plus ipilimumab, TCR clones that came from the tumor expanded in blood.

This chain joins TRBV5-1 and TRBJ2-7, with TRBD2 identical over 7 bases. The sequenced sample was peripheral blood, obtained from a patient treated with radiotherapy plus ipilimumab. This receptor was identified in a human donor with non-small cell lung cancer whose response to radiotherapy plus ipilimumab could not be evaluated. This CDR3 is CASSLGDYSYEQYF. CDR3 in DNA: TGCGCCAGCAGCTTGGGGGACTACTCCTACGAGCAGTACTTC.